This T cell receptor (beta chain) was identified during a study of cytotoxic CD8 clonotypes in ibrutinib-treated CLL. This CDR3 contains 15 residues. V lost 4 bases and J 0 bases, leaving 10 bases between the germline ends. Germline assignment: CDR1 MNHEY and CDR2 SVGAGI. Sequenced by immunoSEQ multiplex PCR; TCRdb stores in-frame clones only, minus some. The table lists tens of thousands of clones, 60% to 80% of them singletons. This receptor was obtained from a human donor with chronic lymphocytic leukemia. This sample comprised PBMCs, obtained after 12 months of ibrutinib treatment. The rearrangement joins TRBV6-5 to TRBJ2-1; D may correspond to TRBD1 or TRBD2 (6 bases each). The CDR3 DNA reads as TGTGCCAGCAGTTCTGGAGGGGGCTCCTACAATGAGCAGTTCTTC. Amino acids: CASSSGGGSYNEQFF.